A selection of T cell receptor beta chains follows, all from one sample in a study of OX40 agonist ivuxolimab in advanced cancers. Assay used: immunoSEQ multiplex PCR; TCRdb lists only in-frame clones, some missing. The sample records tens of thousands of clones, 75% to 95% being singletons. Sequencing was performed on CD4+ or CD8+ T cells sorted from blood, taken in a trial of the OX40 agonist ivuxolimab. These receptors all come from an adult with an advanced solid tumor such as melanoma, head and neck, liver or kidney cancer. Each CDR3 is given with its conserved first and last residue. A D gene is named only where the DNA matches it firmly. Some rows have no size entry. The others give once, few or many, or a class for an expanded clone.

cdr3_aa cdr3_nt cdr3_length j_call v_call d_call clone_size
CASSLGLAGGAQYF TGCGCCAGCAGCTTGGGACTAGCGGGCGGGGCCCAGTACTTC 14 TRBJ2-5 TRBV5-1 TRBD2 NA
CASRTGGNTGELFF TGTGCCAGCAGGACAGGGGGTAACACCGGGGAGCTGTTTTTT 14 TRBJ2-2 TRBV7-3 TRBD1 NA
CASSPGAGNTIYF TGTGCCAGCAGCCCTGGGGCCGGAAACACCATATATTTT 13 TRBJ1-3 TRBV5-4 NA NA
CASSDQPGLGGELFF TGCGCCAGCAGTGACCAACCGGGACTTGGGGGGGAGCTGTTTTTT 15 TRBJ2-2 TRBV10-1 NA once
CASRGGSGNTIYF TGTGCCAGCAGGGGGGGCTCTGGAAACACCATATATTTT 13 TRBJ1-3 TRBV28 NA NA
CASRTGLEKLFF TGTGCCAGCAGAACAGGGTTGGAAAAACTGTTTTTT 12 TRBJ1-4 TRBV28 NA NA
CARTQKWGILPYEQYF TGTGCCAGAACCCAGAAGTGGGGGATTCTCCCCTACGAGCAGTACTTC 16 TRBJ2-7 TRBV5-3 NA NA
CASSLGTPNQPQHF TGCGCCAGCAGCTTGGGGACCCCCAATCAGCCCCAGCATTTT 14 TRBJ1-5 TRBV5-1 NA NA
CASSPRPGTDTQYF TGTGCCAGCAGCCCCCGGCCCGGCACAGATACGCAGTATTTT 14 TRBJ2-3 TRBV11-2 NA NA
CAWSSQLQETQYF TGTGCCTGGAGTTCCCAGCTCCAAGAGACCCAGTACTTC 13 TRBJ2-5 TRBV30 NA NA
CASSRLGGELFF TGTGCCAGCAGCCGGTTGGGCGGGGAGCTGTTTTTT 12 TRBJ2-2 TRBV7-2 NA NA
CAWSPERSYEQYF TGTGCCTGGAGTCCTGAGCGGAGCTACGAGCAGTACTTC 13 TRBJ2-7 TRBV30 NA NA
CASSGGGAYEQYF TGTGCCAGCAGTGGGGGAGGTGCTTACGAGCAGTACTTC 13 TRBJ2-7 TRBV25-1 NA NA